This T cell receptor (beta chain) derives from a study of blood T cell repertoires in COVID-19. At the level of the study: Collection of acute and convalescent COVID-19 samples took place in the United States, Italy and Spain. T cells, B-cell-depleted T cells, or PBMCs supplied cDNA or gDNA.

The CDR3 is 13 amino acids. Deletions cut 11 bases from V and 0 bases from J, with 10 bases between. CDR1 MNHEY and CDR2 SVGAGI come from the germline V gene. About this clone: The same CDR3 also results from other DNA sequences found in this sample.

In the original processing: Estimation of nucleated cell counts was performed using reference gene primer amplification. Using immunoSEQ multiplex PCR, the repertoire was profiled, and TCRdb retains in-frame clones only, with some absent. The DNA was the basis for D and trimming; V, J and clone size are from that table. The table shows more than 90,000 clones, with over 70% occurring only once. The chain employs TRBV6-5 and TRBJ1-4, with D possibly being TRBD1 (6 bases). This TCR derives from a man in his sixties with acute or convalescent COVID-19. Sequencing was performed on peripheral blood. CDR3 nucleotide sequence: TGTGCCCTCAGGGGTGCAACTAATGAAAAACTGTTTTTT. Amino acid sequence: CALRGATNEKLFF.